One TCR beta chain is described in this entry. The source of the sample is a study of blood T cell repertoires in COVID-19. Turning to the study itself: Samples representing acute and convalescent COVID-19 were sourced from the United States, Italy and Spain. T cells, B-cell-depleted T cells, or PBMCs provided the cDNA or gDNA that served as material.

Authors' processing steps: Reference gene primer amplification yielded estimated nucleated cell counts. TCRdb's copy holds only in-frame clones and misses some; the assay was immunoSEQ multiplex PCR. D and trimming were read from the DNA, whereas the V and J calls and clone size are those reported in that table. The data contain approximately 66,000 clones, about 90% of them singletons. The CDR3 contains 14 residues. Germline CDR1 and CDR2: MNHNS and SASEGT. Trimming cost V 3 bases and J 0 bases, with 7 bases left between them. Sequenced input: peripheral blood. V usage is TRBV6-1 and J usage is TRBJ2-3; D is uncertain. This receptor was taken from a human donor with active COVID-19. The donor label of this sample is uncertain. CDR3 in DNA: TGTGCCAGCAGTGACCCGGGTAGCACAGATACGCAGTATTTT. This codes for CASSDPGSTDTQYF.